This T cell receptor (beta chain) was profiled in a study of blood T cell repertoires in COVID-19. Study at large: The origin of the acute and convalescent COVID-19 samples was the United States, Italy and Spain. PBMCs, B-cell-depleted T cells, or T cells were the source of the cDNA or gDNA that made up the material.

The CDR3 loop spans 14 amino acids. V was pared by 7 bases and J by 7 bases, with 8 bases of the junction left unmatched. The germline V gene has CDR1 MNHEY and CDR2 SVGAGI. Authors' data handling: The assay estimated nucleated cells by amplifying reference gene primers. Here immunoSEQ multiplex PCR was the method, and the copy in TCRdb shows in-frame clones only, minus some. V, J and clone size were drawn from that table, and D and trimming were deduced from the DNA. This sample has 250,000 or so clones, with 89% found just once. This receptor was taken from a woman between 40 and 50 years old who had recovered from COVID-19. J is TRBJ2-1 and V is TRBV6-5; TRBD1 aligns across 9 bases. Specimen: peripheral blood. The CDR3 reads CASTPGQGENEQFF. As DNA, the CDR3 is TGTGCCAGCACCCCGGGACAGGGTGAGAATGAGCAGTTCTTC.